The subject of this entry is one T cell receptor beta chain. The antigen is unknown. These data belong to a study of OX40 agonist ivuxolimab in advanced cancers. The study, taken as a whole, reports: Clonal expansion was seen in CD4+ and CD8+ blood T cells by week 6 at 0.1 to 3.0 mg/kg.

Repertoires were generated with immunoSEQ multiplex PCR, while TCRdb's copy carries only in-frame clones and drops some. Of tens of thousands of clones listed, roughly 89% were seen once; the top ten hold 27%. The material sequenced was CD4+ or CD8+ T cells sorted from blood, taken in a trial of the OX40 agonist ivuxolimab. The sequence was obtained from an adult with an advanced solid tumor such as melanoma, head and neck, liver or kidney cancer.

CDR3 DNA sequence: TGTGCCAGTAGTATACCAGGTTCGTACGAGCAGTACTTC. Translated, it gives CASSIPGSYEQYF. The chain joins TRBV19 to TRBJ2-7; no reliable D call. Germline V gene sequence: CDR1 LNHDA, CDR2 SQIVND (reference sequence). V was trimmed by 2 bases and J by 4 bases, leaving 9 bases between them. The CDR3 loop spans 13 amino acids.